This T cell receptor (beta chain) derives from a study of OX40 agonist ivuxolimab in advanced cancers. Sequencing was performed with immunoSEQ multiplex PCR; in TCRdb, only in-frame clones are kept and a portion is missing. Of some 50,000 clones listed, 80% to 90% are singletons. The CDR3 has 15 residues. Trimming removed 3 bases from V and 1 base from J, with 13 bases in between. The germline V gene encodes CDR1 SGHRS and CDR2 YFSETQ. The TCR comes from an adult with an advanced solid tumor such as melanoma, head and neck, liver or kidney cancer. The genes are TRBV5-1 and TRBJ1-1, with TRBD1 as a possible D gene (5 bases). Sequencing was performed on CD4+ or CD8+ T cells sorted from blood, taken in a trial of the OX40 agonist ivuxolimab. This chain's CDR3 is CASSSGTVKNTEAFF. The CDR3 nucleotides are TGCGCCAGCAGCTCCGGGACCGTAAAGAACACTGAAGCTTTCTTT.